The 8 T cell receptor beta chains below were found in one sample sequenced in a study of blood T cell repertoires in COVID-19 (dated by TCRdb to the early 2020s). Libraries were built with the immunoSEQ multiplex PCR assay. In TCRdb, the immuneACCESS table is reduced to in-frame sequences with V and J assigned. These tables do not hold every clone; where another copy was compared, an unresolved V gene accounts for under half, and the others remain unexplained. A total of about 180,000 clones appear in this sample, around 88% of them only once. About 9.6% of the sample is in the top ten clones. Sequences were obtained from PBMCs or T cells enriched from blood (not recorded which). The receptors originated from a woman aged 25-40 years who had recovered from COVID-19.

The chain employs TRBV11-2 and TRBJ2-3; 9 bases are a match to TRBD2. Germline assignment: CDR1 SGHAT and CDR2 FQNNGV. V gave up 5 bases and J gave up 5 bases; unmatched junction bases: 5. This CDR3 is built from 14 residues. CDR3 sequence: CASSVGAGGDTQYF. The CDR3 DNA follows: TGTGCCAGCAGCGTGGGAGCGGGGGGAGATACGCAGTATTTT.

The CDR3 loop reads CASSSFEGLKVLAKNIQYF. The DNA of the CDR3 is TGTGCCAGCAGCTCCTTTGAAGGACTGAAGGTATTAGCCAAAAACATTCAGTACTTC. The V gene is TRBV6-6, the J gene TRBJ2-4, with D perhaps TRBD2 (5 bases). The CDR3 sequence is 19 residues long. Germline CDR1 and CDR2: MNHNY and SVGAGI (reference sequence). Deletions cut 6 bases from V and 0 bases from J, with 24 bases between.

In DNA, the CDR3 is TGCAGCGTTGAGAGGGAACTGATGGACACTGAAGCTTTCTTT. Its protein is CSVERELMDTEAFF. This chain uses TRBV29-1 with TRBJ1-1; D is uncertain. Germline CDR1 reads SQVTM; CDR2 reads ANQGSEA. The CDR3 sequence is 14 residues long. Trimming shortened V by 3 bases and J by 3 bases, and 14 bases separated the two germline ends.

The chain joins TRBV19 to TRBJ2-1, with a possible D match to TRBD2 (6 bases). CDR3 length equals 15 residues. Germline V CDR1 and CDR2: LNHDA, SQIVND (reference sequence). Trimming cost V 0 bases and J 6 bases, with 12 bases left between them. CDR3 coding DNA: TGTGCCAGTAGTATAGATCACGGGGGAGGCAATGAGCAGTTCTTC. Translation gives CASSIDHGGGNEQFF.

This clone was picked up a small number of times. The rearrangement joins TRBV7-2 to TRBJ1-2, with TRBD1 as a possible D gene (6 bases). Germline CDR1 and CDR2: SGHTA and FQGNSA. The CDR3 consists of 15 residues. Trimming shortened V by 2 bases and J by 0 bases, and 10 bases separated the two germline ends. The DNA of the CDR3 is TGTGCCAGCAGCTTACCGACAGGACCTAACTATGGCTACACCTTC. This translates into CASSLPTGPNYGYTF.

This clone occurred once. This chain uses TRBV19 with TRBJ1-6; 8 nucleotides agree with TRBD1. The CDR3 is 14 residues long. The germline V gene has CDR1 LNHDA and CDR2 SQIVND (reference sequence). J lost 9 bases, V lost 3 bases, and 4 bases had no gene match. The CDR3 region is CASSMTGVGSPLHF. Written as DNA, the CDR3 is TGTGCCAGTAGTATGACAGGGGTTGGTTCACCCCTCCACTTT.

Only one count was recorded for this clone. This chain uses TRBV4-1 with TRBJ2-7, with D hard to call. The V gene lost 2 bases and the J gene lost 0 bases, with 5 bases spanning the gap. The CDR3 totals 13 residues. CDR1 is MGHRA, CDR2 YSYEKL, per germline. CDR3 protein: CASSQQVSYEQYF. The CDR3 nucleotides are TGCGCCAGCAGCCAACAGGTCTCCTACGAGCAGTACTTC.

This clone was seen just once. DNA for the CDR3: TGTGCCAGCAGCGTTGGGGCTAGCGGGAGCCATGAGCAGTTCTTC. This codes for CASSVGASGSHEQFF. The chain is built from TRBV9 and TRBJ2-1; 10 nucleotides agree with TRBD2. This CDR3 has 15 residues. Per germline, CDR1 SGDLS and CDR2 YYNGEE. The J segment lost 8 bases and the V segment lost 2 bases, leaving 7 bases of the junction unmatched.